These 7 T cell receptor beta chains originate from one sample sequenced in a study of blood T cell repertoires in COVID-19. This table comes from immunoSEQ multiplex PCR, and its TCRdb copy is limited to in-frame clones, with some not included. The profile shows about 33,000 clones, 65% to 90% of them singletons. The specimen was peripheral blood. These TCRs come from a woman of 80 years or more with active or convalescent COVID-19.

This rearrangement joins TRBV4-1 to TRBJ2-1; D is perhaps TRBD2 (6 bases). This CDR3 is 15 amino acids long. Germline V gene lookup returns CDR1 MGHRA and CDR2 YSYEKL. V gave up 0 bases and J gave up 3 bases, with 9 bases separating them. In DNA form, the CDR3 reads TGCGCCAGCAGCCAAGACCCCGGGGGCTACAATGAGCAGTTCTTC. This codes for CASSQDPGGYNEQFF.

This chain uses TRBV27 with TRBJ1-3, with a weak D call TRBD1 (5 bases). The CDR3 is 14 amino acids. Germline V gene sequence: CDR1 MNHEY, CDR2 SMNVEV (reference sequence). V shed 3 bases and J shed 6 bases, with 12 bases lying between them. Here the CDR3 reads CASSLSRGVNTIYF. CDR3 nucleotide sequence: TGTGCCAGCAGTTTGTCACGGGGGGTAAACACCATATATTTT.

This sequence joins TRBV2 and TRBJ2-7, with TRBD2 as a possible D gene (6 bases). CDR3 length: 12 amino acids. Germline V gene data show CDR1 as SNHLY and CDR2 as FYNNEI. The V and J ends lost 5 bases and 5 bases respectively, with 10 bases between them. The CDR3 is CASSPTRHEQYF. The CDR3 nucleotides read TGTGCCAGCAGTCCGACTAGACACGAGCAGTACTTC.

The chain recombines TRBV11-2 with TRBJ1-3; 12 bases line up with TRBD1. This CDR3 contains 18 residues. V trimming: 1 base; J trimming: 2 bases; junction bases outside the gene matches: 6. Germline CDR1 is SGHAT and CDR2 is FQNNGV. The CDR3 nucleotides are TGTGCCAGCAGCTTAGCACTCCGGGACAGGGGGCCTGGAAACACCATATATTTT. The encoded protein is CASSLALRDRGPGNTIYF.

This clone appeared once. The chain couples TRBV7-9 to TRBJ2-2; 14 nucleotides agree with TRBD2. CDR3 length equals 16 residues. Trimming removed 5 bases from V and 7 bases from J; junction bases left unmatched: 6. CDR1 and CDR2 (germline): SEHNR, FQNEAQ (reference sequence). The DNA for the CDR3 is TGTGCCAGCAGCCTGACTAGCGGGAGGGTGATCGGGGAGCTGTTTTTT. Its protein is CASSLTSGRVIGELFF.

The chain has TRBV24-1 and TRBJ2-5, with 12 bases aligning to TRBD1. The V segment lost 4 bases and the J segment 5 bases; nucleotides outside the gene matches: 4. The germline V gene encodes CDR1 KGHDR and CDR2 SFDVKD. The CDR3 consists of 15 residues. CDR3 DNA sequence: TGTGCCACCAGTGAGGGACAGGGGGCACGGGAGACCCAGTACTTC. Its translation: CATSEGQGARETQYF.

The chain uses TRBV4-3 and TRBJ2-7; D might be TRBD1 (5 bases). CDR3 length equals 15 residues. Germline CDR1 is LGHNA and CDR2 is YSLEER. Trimming took 0 bases from V and 4 from J, leaving 13 bases between them. CDR3 amino acids: CASSQETGSPYEQYF. CDR3 sequence (DNA): TGCGCCAGCAGCCAAGAAACAGGATCACCTTACGAGCAGTACTTC.